This T cell receptor beta chain appears in the sequencing data of a study of T cells in Graves' hyperthyroidism and ophthalmopathy. Broader study findings: Stable hyperthyroidism was told apart from ophthalmopathy by a model built on 13 V-J features.

It was RNA transcripts that yielded the amplified TCR beta CDR3 regions. The HTBI primer set was used in a first-round RT-PCR of the TCR CDR3. TCRdb fed the multiplex PCR reads into MiXCR, producing one record per CDR3 protein. Of around 380,000 distinct CDR3 sequences detected, about 13% appear once; the ten largest clones hold less than 25%. V was trimmed by 7 bases and J by 1 base, leaving 12 bases between them. The germline V gene has CDR1 SGHAT and CDR2 FQNNGV. This CDR3 is built from 14 residues. Exclusion of patients followed from uncontrolled infection, other autoimmune disease, pregnancy or lactation. Preceding any ophthalmopathy symptoms, the blood sample dates from first hyperthyroidism diagnosis. This clonotype was counted at least ten times. Its antigen is not known.

The V and J genes are TRBV11-2 and TRBJ2-3; TRBD2 is a possible D gene (6 bases). The origin of this receptor is a young man with Graves' hyperthyroidism that later progressed to Graves' ophthalmopathy. The specimen sequenced was blood. The CDR3 DNA reads TGTGCCAGCACCCCGGGACTTCGCACAGATACGCAGTATTTT. Translation gives CASTPGLRTDTQYF.